The 2 T cell receptor beta chains below were found in one sample sequenced in a study of tumor-infiltrating lymphocytes in primary liver carcinoma. The input was approximately 500 ng total RNA; TCR beta cDNA was made from it with a constant-region primer. Construction of TCR beta libraries relied on three successive nested multiplex PCR rounds employing slightly modified ARM-PCR. Primers for the first two PCR rounds were TRBV1-TRBV30 forward primers and a C-beta reverse primer (roughly 10 cycles per round). TCRdb passed the multiplex PCR reads through MiXCR, listing each CDR3 protein once. The data contain some 190,000 distinct CDR3 sequences, around 60% of them singletons. Germline DNA was also extracted, while the blood RNA originated from unsorted whole blood. The sample taken for sequencing was peripheral blood. These receptors were collected from a man aged 40-50 years with primary liver carcinoma and hepatitis B virus infection.

Turning to this clonotype: It is likely a read error, because the conserved phenylalanine at the end of the CDR3 is missing. The V and J genes are TRBV29-1 and TRBJ2-5; no reliable D call. CDR1 is SQVTM, CDR2 ANQGSEA, per germline. CDR3 length: 12 residues. Trimming removed 4 bases from V and 5 bases from J, with 11 bases in between. This CDR3 is CSVADVSETQYL. The CDR3, as DNA: TGCAGCGTTGCTGACGTGTCGGAGACCCAGTACCTC.

The rearrangement uses TRBV11-2 and TRBJ2-5; maybe TRBD1 (5 bases). Germline CDR1 reads SGHAT; CDR2 reads FQNNGV. This CDR3 is built from 14 residues. V shed 0 bases and J shed 5 bases, with 10 bases lying between them. DNA of the CDR3: TGTGCCAGCAGCTTAGAGTTCAGGGTTGAGACCCAGTACTTC. This translates into CASSLEFRVETQYF.